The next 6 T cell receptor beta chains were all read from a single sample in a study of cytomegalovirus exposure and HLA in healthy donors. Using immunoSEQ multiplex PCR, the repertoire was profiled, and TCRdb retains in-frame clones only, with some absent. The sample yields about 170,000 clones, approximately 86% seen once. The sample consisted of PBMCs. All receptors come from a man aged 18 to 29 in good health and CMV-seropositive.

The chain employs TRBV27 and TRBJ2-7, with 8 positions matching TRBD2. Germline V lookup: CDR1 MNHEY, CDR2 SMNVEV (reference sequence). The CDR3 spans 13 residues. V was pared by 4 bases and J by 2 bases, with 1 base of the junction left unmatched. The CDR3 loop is CASSSGLAYEQYF. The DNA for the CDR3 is TGTGCCAGCAGTTCGGGACTAGCCTACGAGCAGTACTTC.

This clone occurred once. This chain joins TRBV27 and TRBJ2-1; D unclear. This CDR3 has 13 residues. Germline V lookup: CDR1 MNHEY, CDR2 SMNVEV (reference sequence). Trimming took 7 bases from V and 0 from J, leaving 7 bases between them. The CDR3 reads CASMESSYNEQFF. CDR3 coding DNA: TGTGCCAGCATGGAGAGCTCCTACAATGAGCAGTTCTTC.

Written as DNA, the CDR3 is TGTGCCAGCAGTCCACTCGGACAGGGTGAAAAACTGTTTTTT. Its translation: CASSPLGQGEKLFF. This chain uses TRBV27 with TRBJ1-4; 8 bases are shared with TRBD1. The CDR3 covers 14 residues. The V and J ends lost 5 bases and 7 bases, in that order; junction bases with no gene match: 6. Germline CDR1 and CDR2: MNHEY and SMNVEV (reference sequence).

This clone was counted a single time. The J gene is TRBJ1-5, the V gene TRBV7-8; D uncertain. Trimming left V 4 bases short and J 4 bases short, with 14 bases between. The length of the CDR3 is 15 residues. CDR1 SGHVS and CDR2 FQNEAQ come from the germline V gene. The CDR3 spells CASSSRGGQNQPQHF. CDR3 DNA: TGTGCCAGCAGCTCCCGGGGAGGGCAGAATCAGCCCCAGCATTTT.

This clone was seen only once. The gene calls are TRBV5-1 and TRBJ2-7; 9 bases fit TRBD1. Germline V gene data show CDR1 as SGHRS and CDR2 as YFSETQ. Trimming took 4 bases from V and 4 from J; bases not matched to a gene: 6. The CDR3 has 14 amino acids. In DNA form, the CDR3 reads TGCGCCAGCAGCCCGGCCGACAGGGGGTACGAGCAGTACTTC. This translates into CASSPADRGYEQYF.

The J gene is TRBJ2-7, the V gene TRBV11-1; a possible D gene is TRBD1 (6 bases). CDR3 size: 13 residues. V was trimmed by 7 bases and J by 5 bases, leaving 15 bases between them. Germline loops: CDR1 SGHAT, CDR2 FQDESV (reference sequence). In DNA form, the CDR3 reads TGTGCCAGCAACTTCGGTCAGGGGAACGAGCAGTACTTC. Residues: CASNFGQGNEQYF.